This T cell receptor beta chain was recovered during a study of T-cell memory formation after mild COVID-19. The wider study: TCR clustering was largely donor specific.

The germline CDR1 and CDR2 sequences are SNHLY and FYNNEI. The CDR3 covers 14 residues. Losses at the gene ends were 7 bases for V and 0 bases for J; bases not matched to a gene: 6. Employing constant-segment primers, 5'RACE generated TCR alpha and TCR beta cDNA libraries bearing sample barcodes and UMIs. TCRdb itself ran the 5' RACE reads through MiXCR, one entry per CDR3 protein. The table has hundreds of thousands of distinct CDR3 sequences, around 27% seen once. This clonotype was counted between two and nine times. What it recognizes is unknown. Study observations and caveats: Balance between CD4 and CD8 was seen in clones contracting day 15 to 85, and a CD4+ lean was seen in later expanders. That cross-reactive memory joined was suggested by some responding clones appearing in pre-infection memory.

The TCR sequence derives from an adult woman who had mild COVID-19 (a few samples of this study predate the infection). Cell type and time point are not known. The gene calls are TRBV2 and TRBJ2-7; TRBD2 aligns across 7 bases. Sequenced: PBMCs or a T cell subset sorted from them (not recorded which). CDR3 bases: TGTGCCAGCATACGGCGGGAGAGCTCCTACGAGCAGTACTTC. This encodes CASIRRESSYEQYF.